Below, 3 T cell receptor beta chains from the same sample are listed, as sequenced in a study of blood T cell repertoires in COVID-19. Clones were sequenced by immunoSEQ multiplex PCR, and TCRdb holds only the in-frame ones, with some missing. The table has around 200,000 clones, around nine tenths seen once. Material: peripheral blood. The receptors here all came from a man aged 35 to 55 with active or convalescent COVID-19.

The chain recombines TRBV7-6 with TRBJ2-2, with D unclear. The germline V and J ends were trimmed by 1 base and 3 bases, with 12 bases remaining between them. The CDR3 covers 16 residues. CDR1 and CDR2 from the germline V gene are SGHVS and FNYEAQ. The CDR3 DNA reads TGTGCCAGCAGCTTAGAACTTCGCACGGACACCGGGGAGCTGTTTTTT. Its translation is CASSLELRTDTGELFF.

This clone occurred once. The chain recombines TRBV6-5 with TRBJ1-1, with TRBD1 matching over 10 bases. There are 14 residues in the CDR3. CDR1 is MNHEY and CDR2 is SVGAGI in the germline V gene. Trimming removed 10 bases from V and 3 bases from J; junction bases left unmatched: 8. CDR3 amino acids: CATEWTGGYTEAFF. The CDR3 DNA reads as TGTGCCACGGAATGGACAGGGGGGTACACTGAAGCTTTCTTT.

CDR3 sequence reads: CASSLAPGQGPDTQYF. CDR3 DNA sequence: TGTGCCAGCAGCTTGGCCCCGGGACAGGGCCCAGATACGCAGTATTTT. The rearrangement joins TRBV5-5 to TRBJ2-3; 9 bases fit TRBD1. The ends lost 0 bases at V and 4 bases at J; junction bases unmatched: 6. Looked up from germline, CDR1 is SGHKS and CDR2 is YYEKEE (reference sequence). The CDR3 totals 16 residues.